This T cell receptor (beta chain) emerged from a study of a mutant IDH1 vaccine in newly diagnosed glioma. Time point given: week 35, safety follow-up. In every dose of vaccine, 300 ug of mutant IDH1 20-mer peptide was given alongside topical imiquimod. CDR3 length equals 14 residues. This clone was recorded a few times. Its specificity is unknown. The table came from immunoSEQ multiplex PCR; TCRdb's copy has only in-frame clones and leaves some out. The sample records 35,000 to 50,000 clones, almost 95% being singletons. Sequencing was performed on PBMCs, taken from a glioma patient whose treatment included an IDH1 peptide vaccine. The chain uses TRBV12-2 and TRBJ2-5; the table's D gene call, TRBD2, was not cross checked with the DNA. TRBV12-2 constitutes a pseudogene. The sequence derives from a man between 50 and 59 years old with glioma. CDR3 sequence (DNA): TGTGCAAGTCGCTTACTAGCGGGGGAAGAGACCCAGTACTTC. Protein: CASRLLAGEETQYF.